The entry that follows covers one T cell receptor (beta chain) sequence. Its antigen has not been determined. Per-base quality was not reported, and no clone a single base away is much larger than it. The CDR3 sequence holds 15 residues, the cysteine and phenylalanine included. Here the CDR3 DNA is all that survives: 45 bases in frame from base 1. At the junction V is shortened by 6 bases and J by 0 bases; bases outside the gene matches: 6. According to the germline V gene (reference sequence), CDR1 reads LNHDA and CDR2 reads SQIVND. The data are from a study of OX40 agonist ivuxolimab in advanced cancers. The study in broad terms: Ivuxolimab, which targeted the costimulatory receptor OX40 (CD134), was an agonistic, fully human IgG2 monoclonal antibody. Partial responses occurred in three dose-escalation patients: two with cutaneous melanoma and one with hepatocellular carcinoma. In the dose-escalation cohort, 70% to 85% of patients were male, and the mean age was approximately 60 years, with a range of about 23 to 80. Prior anti-PD-1, anti-PD-L1 or anti-CTLA-4 therapy was permitted, and approximately 41% of dose-escalation patients had received checkpoint inhibitors. The point of sequencing TCRbeta in the periphery was to test whether ivuxolimab changed TCR sequence diversity and drove clonal T-cell expansion. The paper covers the monotherapy dose-escalation part of the phase I ivuxolimab trial, which included N of about 50 patients. Among the roughly 52 dose-escalation patients, some 19 had hepatocellular carcinoma, approximately 15 melanoma, 9 renal cell carcinoma and 9 head and neck cancer. Intravenous ivuxolimab was administered to patients every 2 weeks at six dose levels: 0.01, 0.1, 0.3, 1.5, 3 and 10 mg/kg.

Patients with a history of autoimmune disease or receiving systemic immunosuppression were excluded from the trial. Peripheral blood for TCR sequencing was drawn from every dose cohort at baseline, at cycle 4 day 1 and at cycle 7 day 1. The samples were taken from a phase I, first-in-human, multicenter, open-label dose-escalation trial of ivuxolimab. The trial enrolled adults with locally advanced or metastatic head and neck squamous cell, hepatocellular, melanoma or renal cell carcinoma. Before TCR sequencing, CD4+ T cells and CD8+ T cells from peripheral blood were sorted into separate populations. To sequence the TCRbeta CDR3 region, genomic DNA was isolated from the sorted cells. TCRbeta CDR3 regions were sequenced using the immunoSEQ Assay. The source is immuneACCESS, and TCRdb retained only in-frame sequences with V and J called. Part of the clones is not carried over; for the studies checked, unresolved V genes explain less than half of this, and the remainder is unexplained. The sample has around 80,000 clones on record, about 86% of them singletons. The ten largest clones add up to about 0.89% of the sample.

The full study reports these points: After ivuxolimab, more expanded clones were found on average in CD8+ T cells than in CD4+ T cells. The antigen specificity of the clonally expanded peripheral T cells was not determined. At doses of 0.1 to 3.0 mg/kg, clonal expansion of both CD4+ and CD8+ blood T cells was observed from baseline to week 6. In partial responders in the 0.1-3.0 mg/kg groups, normalized peripheral clonal expansion was found to be among the lowest, especially among CD8+ T cells. Low levels of normalized T-cell clonal expansion were also seen in some patients who did not respond.

This clonotype was obtained from an adult with an advanced solid tumor such as melanoma, head and neck, liver or kidney cancer. The source material was CD4+ or CD8+ T cells sorted from blood, sampled in a trial of the OX40 agonist ivuxolimab. The V and J genes are TRBV19 and TRBJ2-7, and 9 junctional nucleotides match TRBD1. CDR3 sequence: CASSQGQGNSYEQYF. The bases read TGTGCCAGTAGCCAGGGACAGGGTAACTCCTACGAGCAGTACTTC.